The rows below give T cell receptor beta chains drawn from one sample of a study of cytomegalovirus exposure and HLA in healthy donors. Clones were sequenced by immunoSEQ multiplex PCR, and TCRdb holds only the in-frame ones, with some missing. The sample holds around 170,000 clones, about 80% seen once. The sample was PBMCs. The receptor set was obtained from a woman aged 50 to 60 in good health and CMV-seropositive. Both conserved end residues are part of each CDR3. The D gene is left open where the match is weak. The listing skips clone size in some rows; elsewhere it reads once, few, many or a size class.

j_call clone_size d_call v_call cdr3_nt cdr3_aa
TRBJ2-1 . TRBD2 TRBV9 TGTGCCAGCAGCGCCGGGACTAGCGGTTACAATGAGCAGTTCTTC CASSAGTSGYNEQFF
TRBJ2-3 . TRBD2 TRBV9 TGTGCCAGCAGCCTTCACACTAGCGGGGGAGGCACAGATACGCAGTATTTT CASSLHTSGGGTDTQYF
TRBJ2-3 . TRBD2 TRBV4-1 TGCGCCAGCAGCCCGTCCACGGGGGTAGCGGGGCAGTATTTT CASSPSTGVAGQYF
TRBJ1-6 . . TRBV7-9 TGTGCCAGCACTCGGGGGGCAGCTTCACCCCTCCACTTT CASTRGAASPLHF
TRBJ2-7 . TRBD2 TRBV5-4 TGTGCCAGCAGCCCCGGGAGGTCCTACGAGCAGTACTTC CASSPGRSYEQYF
TRBJ2-5 once . TRBV15 TGTGCCACCAGCAGAGATATGGAGACCCAGTACTTC CATSRDMETQYF
TRBJ2-7 . TRBD1 TRBV5-1 TGCGCCAGCAGCTTGGGACAGGGGGCAAACGAGCAGTACTTC CASSLGQGANEQYF
TRBJ2-5 . TRBD1 TRBV6-5 TGTGCCAGCTTTAACAGGGGGAGGGAGACCCAGTACTTC CASFNRGRETQYF
TRBJ2-1 . . TRBV27 TGTGCCAGCGCCACCGTAGCCCCGAGAGCCTACAATGAGCAGCTCTTC CASATVAPRAYNEQLF
TRBJ2-4 . . TRBV14 TGTGCCAGCAGCGCCAGGAATTTTGAAAACATTCAGTACTTC CASSARNFENIQYF
TRBJ1-1 . . TRBV7-2 TGTGCCAGCAGCCAAGGACTCACTGAAGCTTTCTTT CASSQGLTEAFF
TRBJ2-2 once TRBD2 TRBV7-2 TGTGCCAGCAGCTTAGTAGCGGGGACAACGTACACCGGGGAGCTGTTTTTT CASSLVAGTTYTGELFF
TRBJ1-5 . TRBD1 TRBV6-6 TGTGCCAGCAGCCCAGGACAGGGTTATCAGCCCCAGCATTTT CASSPGQGYQPQHF
TRBJ1-1 . . TRBV7-3 TGTGCCAGCAGCCCGGGGGGCAGTTTGAACACTGAAGCTTTCTTT CASSPGGSLNTEAFF
TRBJ1-1 . . TRBV7-3 TGTTCCAGCAGCTTAGATACAGGGACGATGAACACTGAAGCTTTCTTT CSSSLDTGTMNTEAFF
TRBJ1-5 . . TRBV4-2 TGTGCCGACCGAAGGGGCAGTAATCAGCCCCAGCATTTT CADRRGSNQPQHF
TRBJ1-5 . TRBD1 TRBV27 TGTGCCAGCAGTGCCGTCGGGACAGGGGTTCAGCCCCAGCATTTT CASSAVGTGVQPQHF
TRBJ1-2 . . TRBV7-3 TGTGCCAGCAGCTTAGGGGGGAGAAATGGCTACACCTTC CASSLGGRNGYTF
TRBJ2-5 . TRBD2 TRBV4-2 TGTGCCAGCAGCCAAGCCCCTAGCGGGGGTCAGGAGACCCAGTACTTC CASSQAPSGGQETQYF
TRBJ2-3 . . TRBV4-1 TGCGCCAGCAGCCCCGGGGTAGAGCGCCTCACAGATACGCAGTATTTT CASSPGVERLTDTQYF
TRBJ1-6 . . TRBV25-1 TGTGCCAGCAGTGAATTCCGAGACACGCCGAATTCACCCCTCCACTTT CASSEFRDTPNSPLHF
TRBJ2-5 . . TRBV4-3 TGCGCCAGCAGCCAGTGGCAGCAAGAGACCCAGTACTTC CASSQWQQETQYF
TRBJ1-2 . TRBD1 TRBV7-2 TGTGCCAGCAGCCGGGACAGGGGTCCCTATGGCTACACCTTC CASSRDRGPYGYTF
TRBJ2-7 once TRBD1 TRBV6-5 TGTGCCAGCAGTCGACAGGGCAACGAGCAGTACTTC CASSRQGNEQYF
TRBJ2-2 . . TRBV18 TGTGCCAGCTCCCTCAGGAGGGGAGCCGGGGAGCTGTTTTTT CASSLRRGAGELFF
TRBJ2-3 . TRBD2 TRBV4-2 TGTGCCAGCAGCCAAGTGGTAGGACTAGCCGCAGATACGCAGTATTTT CASSQVVGLAADTQYF
TRBJ2-7 . TRBD1 TRBV6-1 TGTGCCAGCAGCGCGGACAGGGAGAGTAAGCAGTACTTC CASSADRESKQYF
TRBJ1-1 few . TRBV6-5 TGTGCCAGCAGCGGGGCAGGGGCTCCGAACACTGAAGCTTTCTTT CASSGAGAPNTEAFF
TRBJ1-4 . . TRBV27 TGTGCCAGCAGTTTCTCAGTTTATACTAATGAAAAACTGTTTTTT CASSFSVYTNEKLFF
TRBJ1-1 few . TRBV6-1 TGTGCCAGCAGTGAATACCCGGGAAAAGGGACTGAAGCTTTCTTT CASSEYPGKGTEAFF
TRBJ2-4 . . TRBV7-2 TGTGCCAGCAGCTTAGGAGTAGCCCGGGTGAACATTCAGTACTTC CASSLGVARVNIQYF
TRBJ2-2 once . TRBV11-3 TGTGCCAGCAGCTTACAGGGGAGCGGGGAGCTGTTTTTT CASSLQGSGELFF
TRBJ1-1 . . TRBV5-4 TGTGCCAGCAGCACCCGGCGACAGACGGCCGAAGCTTTCTTT CASSTRRQTAEAFF
TRBJ2-5 . . TRBV11-2 TGTGCCAGCAGCCCCTTAAACCAAGAGACCCAGTACTTC CASSPLNQETQYF
TRBJ1-4 . TRBD1 TRBV19 TGTGCCAGTAGTACCCCTGGACAGGCAAAACTGTTTTTT CASSTPGQAKLFF
TRBJ1-2 . TRBD1 TRBV30 TGTGCCTGGAGTGGAGGGACAGTGTATGGCTACACCTTC CAWSGGTVYGYTF
TRBJ1-3 . . TRBV7-2 TGTGCCAGCAGCTCAGGTTTTTCTGGAAACACCATATATTTT CASSSGFSGNTIYF
TRBJ2-3 few TRBD2 TRBV7-2 TGTGCCAGCAGCCCGACGACTAGCGGGGGGGCTGGAGATACGCAGTATTTT CASSPTTSGGAGDTQYF
TRBJ2-1 few TRBD2 TRBV5-1 TGCGCCAGCAGCTTCGGACTAGCGGGGGGGGCCTCCTACAATGAGCAGTTCTTC CASSFGLAGGASYNEQFF
TRBJ1-5 . . TRBV19 TGTGCCAGTAGTATAGACGACAGCTTAAATCAGCCCCAGCATTTT CASSIDDSLNQPQHF
TRBJ1-2 . . TRBV19 TGTGCCAGTAGTCGTACAGGCGGAGGGCACAATGGCTACACCTTC CASSRTGGGHNGYTF
TRBJ2-3 . . TRBV5-1 TGCGCCAGCAGCTTGGGCGGGACGTGGGGCACAGATACGCAGTATTTT CASSLGGTWGTDTQYF
TRBJ2-7 . . TRBV23-1 TGCGCCAGCAGTCGCCTAGAGTCCTCCTACGAGCAGTACTTC CASSRLESSYEQYF
TRBJ1-2 . TRBD1 TRBV10-3 TGTGCCATCGCTCCGGACAGGGTAGACTATGGCTACACCTTC CAIAPDRVDYGYTF
TRBJ2-2 . . TRBV7-8 TGTGCCAGCAGACAAACCGGGGAGCTGTTTTTT CASRQTGELFF
TRBJ2-3 . TRBD2 TRBV6-5 TGTGCCAGCAACAGACTAGCGGGGGGGCCGGATACGCAGTATTTT CASNRLAGGPDTQYF
TRBJ1-1 . . TRBV6-5 TGTGCCAGCAGACTAATTCAGGGGATGAACACTGAAGCTTTCTTT CASRLIQGMNTEAFF
TRBJ2-3 . . TRBV6-1 TGTGCCAGCATTACAGGTGGTAGCACAGATACGCAGTATTTT CASITGGSTDTQYF
TRBJ2-5 . TRBD2 TRBV10-1 TGCGCCAGCAGTGAGGGGGGTAGCGGGCGACAAGAGACCCAGTACTTC CASSEGGSGRQETQYF
TRBJ2-7 . TRBD1 TRBV19 TGTGCCAGTAGTCTCCGCGGGACAGGAGCTTACTACGAGCAGTACTTC CASSLRGTGAYYEQYF
TRBJ2-1 few . TRBV7-2 TGTGCCAGCAACAGGGATCTAAACTACAATGAGCAGTTCTTC CASNRDLNYNEQFF
TRBJ2-7 . TRBD1 TRBV4-1 TGTGCCAGCAGCCAAACGGGACAGGGTGGCGAGCAGTACTTC CASSQTGQGGEQYF
TRBJ2-4 . . TRBV4-1 TGCGCCAGCAGCCAAGCTCAGGGGGTAGGAGGGTCCTACGGCAAAAACATTCAGTACTTC CASSQAQGVGGSYGKNIQYF
TRBJ1-1 . . TRBV6-6 TGTGCCATCAGTGAGTCGATGGGGAGCACTGAAGCTTTCTTT CAISESMGSTEAFF